The 29 T cell receptor beta chains below come from one sample, sequenced in a study of neurological immune-mediated disorders. One entry per CDR3 protein, called by TCRdb with MiXCR from the 5' RACE reads. The table has about 52,000 distinct CDR3 sequences, roughly 3.5% seen once; the top ten hold around 1.5%. Input material: PBMCs. These receptors all stem from a man aged 25-45 years with multiple sclerosis.

The gene calls are TRBV7-2 and TRBJ2-3; perhaps D is TRBD1 or TRBD2 (6 bases each). V was shortened by 5 bases and J by 13 bases, with 19 bases between the two germline ends. Germline loops: CDR1 SGHTA, CDR2 FQGNSA. The CDR3 has 13 amino acids. Here the CDR3 DNA reads TGTGCCAGCAGCGTACTAACTGAGGGGGAGGAGTATTTT. Its protein product is CASSVLTEGEEYF.

Ten or more counts support this clonotype. This chain uses TRBV5-1 with TRBJ1-4; TRBD1 is a possible D gene (6 bases). The CDR3 has 16 amino acids. The germline V gene encodes CDR1 SGHRS and CDR2 YFSETQ. V was shortened by 1 base and J by 2 bases, with 12 bases between the two germline ends. The CDR3 DNA sequence: TGCGCCAGCAGCTTGTGGTCGGGGGCTACTAATGAAAAACTGTTTTTT. This gives the protein CASSLWSGATNEKLFF. Variable domain in full (rest from reference TRBV5-1 and TRBJ1-4): KAGVTQTPRYLIKTRGQQVTLSCSPISGHRSVSWYQQTPGQGLQFLFEYFSETQRNKGNFPGRFSGRQFSNSRSEMNVSTLELGDSALYLCASSLWSGATNEKLFFGSGTQLSVL.

This clonotype was detected ten times or more. The chain uses TRBV20-1 and TRBJ2-1; 7 bases match TRBD2. Germline V CDR1 and CDR2: DFQATT, SNEGSKA (reference sequence). The CDR3 sequence is 14 residues long. V shed 2 bases, J shed 2 bases, and the junction held 3 bases outside the gene matches. The CDR3 is CSARLAETYNEQFF. CDR3 nucleotide sequence: TGCAGTGCTAGACTAGCGGAGACCTACAATGAGCAGTTCTTC.

This clonotype was observed at least ten times. V is TRBV15 and J is TRBJ2-7; D not resolved. The V end lost 1 base, the J end lost 5 bases, and 12 bases lay between the germline ends. Germline V gene lookup returns CDR1 LNHNV and CDR2 YYDKDF (reference sequence). This CDR3 is 14 amino acids long. DNA for the CDR3: TGTGCCACCAGCAGAGGCTCCCGTCTCGACGAGCAGTACTTC. Translation gives CATSRGSRLDEQYF.

The table lists this clonotype with many counts. The V call is TRBV7-7, the J call TRBJ1-1; D might be TRBD1 (5 bases). The CDR3 spans 13 residues. Germline CDR1 reads SSHAT; CDR2 reads FNYEAQ (reference sequence). Trimming removed 5 bases from V and 5 bases from J, with 12 bases in between. The CDR3 nucleotides are TGTGCCAGCAGCACCGGGGAGGGGACTGAAGCTTTCTTT. Translated, it gives CASSTGEGTEAFF.

There are many counts of this clonotype. The chain couples TRBV7-6 to TRBJ1-1; unclear D gene. This CDR3 has 15 amino acids. V was clipped by 2 bases and J by 11 bases, with 21 bases between them. Per germline, CDR1 SGHVS and CDR2 FNYEAQ. CDR3 bases: TGTGCCAGCAGCTTAAATTTTGCAGGCTCGGAGATCGCTTTCTTT. Protein product: CASSLNFAGSEIAFF.

This clonotype was counted many times. This chain uses TRBV15 with TRBJ2-5; D gene ambiguous. The CDR3 has 15 amino acids. In germline, CDR1 is LNHNV, CDR2 YYDKDF (reference sequence). Trimming removed 0 bases from V and 4 bases from J, with 12 bases in between. The CDR3 DNA is TGTGCCACCAGCAGAGATCTCGGCAGTAGAGAGACCCAGTACTTC. It is translated as CATSRDLGSRETQYF.

This clonotype was counted ten times or more. The chain carries TRBV4-1 and TRBJ1-4, with D perhaps TRBD1 (6 bases). From germline, CDR1 is MGHRA and CDR2 YSYEKL. The CDR3 covers 17 residues. The V and J ends lost 1 base and 8 bases respectively, with 20 bases between them. This chain's CDR3 is CASSQGKPGHRIEKLFF. The CDR3 nucleotides read TGCGCCAGCAGCCAAGGAAAGCCGGGACACCGGATCGAAAAACTGTTTTTT.

Ten or more counts support this clonotype. V is TRBV29-1 and J is TRBJ2-7; the D gene is possibly TRBD1 (5 bases). CDR3 size: 11 residues. The germline CDR1 and CDR2 sequences are SQVTM and ANQGSEA. V gave up 3 bases and J gave up 4 bases, with 7 bases separating them. In DNA form, the CDR3 reads TGCAGCGTTGATACAGGTTACGAGCAGTACTTC. Amino acid sequence: CSVDTGYEQYF.

At least ten counts were recorded for this clonotype. The chain links TRBV20-1 to TRBJ2-3; a weak D match, TRBD2 (5 bases). CDR1 and CDR2 from the germline V gene are DFQATT and SNEGSKA (reference sequence). Trimming removed 5 bases at V and 1 base at J, with 10 bases between. The length of the CDR3 is 13 residues. CDR3 amino acids: CSAGETGTDTQYF. The CDR3 DNA reads as TGCAGTGCTGGGGAGACTGGCACAGATACGCAGTATTTT.

At least ten counts were recorded for this clonotype. The genes are TRBV2 and TRBJ1-4; maybe TRBD1 (6 bases). The germline gives CDR1 SNHLY, CDR2 FYNNEI. The CDR3 totals 15 residues. V lost 3 bases and J lost 8, with 16 bases in between. CDR3 loop: CASSETTGGGEKLFF. In DNA form, the CDR3 reads TGTGCCAGCAGTGAGACGACAGGAGGGGGGGAAAAACTGTTTTTT.

This clonotype has at least ten counts. The gene calls are TRBV7-9 and TRBJ1-1, with D unclear. Trimming took 5 bases from V and 5 from J, leaving 6 bases between them. The CDR3 sequence is 11 residues long. The V gene's germline CDR1 is SEHNR and CDR2 FQNEAQ (reference sequence). For the CDR3, the DNA is TGTGCCAGCAGCCTCGATACTGAAGCTTTCTTT. It is translated as CASSLDTEAFF.

This clonotype was detected many times. The rearrangement joins TRBV6-5 to TRBJ1-2; no firm D call. V shed 6 bases and J shed 7 bases, with 15 bases lying between them. Germline CDR1 MNHEY, CDR2 SVGAGI. This CDR3 spans 13 amino acids. The CDR3 is CASRDRVGGGYTF. DNA for the CDR3: TGTGCCAGCAGGGATCGCGTCGGTGGTGGCTACACCTTC.

Ten or more counts support this clonotype. V and J are TRBV14 and TRBJ2-7; the D is unclear. Germline values: CDR1 SGHDN, CDR2 FVKESK. There are 14 residues in the CDR3. V was cut by 1 base and J by 3 bases, with 10 bases left in between. Written as DNA, the CDR3 is TGTGCCAGCAGCCAAGGATTTGGGCTCTACGAGCAGTACTTC. It codes for CASSQGFGLYEQYF.

This clonotype was found many times. V usage is TRBV6-5 and J usage is TRBJ1-1, with D perhaps matching TRBD1 (5 bases). Germline-derived CDR1 and CDR2 are MNHEY and SVGAGI. Trimming stripped 6 bases from V and 6 bases from J, with 17 bases between. The CDR3 is 14 residues long. The chain's CDR3 is CASSTGPVGAEAFF. The CDR3 DNA reads TGTGCCAGCAGCACGGGACCAGTGGGGGCTGAAGCTTTCTTT.

In its sample, this clonotype was seen many times. The genes are TRBV10-3 and TRBJ2-1; unclear D gene. V was trimmed by 0 bases and J by 4 bases, leaving 10 bases between them. The CDR3 has 15 residues. Germline V gives CDR1 ENHRY, CDR2 SYGVKD. The CDR3 protein is CAISESGYPYNEQFF. The CDR3 bases are TGTGCCATCAGTGAGTCCGGCTACCCTTACAATGAGCAGTTCTTC.

This clonotype was detected many times. The CDR3 spells CASSGGLNTGELFF. The CDR3 nucleotides are TGTGCCAGCAGCGGGGGACTGAACACCGGGGAGCTGTTTTTT. This chain connects TRBV7-9 to TRBJ2-2, with a possible D match to TRBD2 (6 bases). Germline V gene data show CDR1 as SEHNR and CDR2 as FQNEAQ (reference sequence). The ends were cut back, 5 bases at V and 1 base at J, with 8 bases in the middle. The CDR3 spans 14 residues.

The sample holds many counts of this clonotype. This chain connects TRBV20-1 to TRBJ2-3, with 8 bases aligning to TRBD2. Germline V gene lookup returns CDR1 DFQATT and CDR2 SNEGSKA (reference sequence). The CDR3 sequence is 14 residues long. Trimming at V came to 0 bases and at J to 7 bases, leaving 6 bases not matched to a gene. CDR3 sequence: CSARDGAGAYTQYF. CDR3 coding DNA: TGCAGTGCTAGAGATGGAGCGGGGGCATATACGCAGTATTTT.

At least ten counts were recorded for this clonotype. The CDR3 sequence: CASSSQSNQPQHF. CDR3 sequence (DNA): TGTGCCAGCAGCTCGCAAAGCAATCAGCCCCAGCATTTT. The J gene is TRBJ1-5, the V gene TRBV7-2; D is uncertain. The ends were cut back, 4 bases at V and 1 base at J, with 5 bases in the middle. The germline V gene has CDR1 SGHTA and CDR2 FQGNSA. This CDR3 is 13 amino acids long.

This clonotype was counted ten times or more. This rearrangement joins TRBV12-3 or TRBV12-4 to TRBJ2-3, with TRBD2 matching 10 bases. The CDR3 has 17 amino acids. V was clipped by 5 bases and J by 0 bases; unmatched bases: 8. The CDR3 DNA sequence: TGTGCCAGCAGTCCCGGGACTAGCGCGACTAGCACAGATACGCAGTATTTT. Translation: CASSPGTSATSTDTQYF.

This clonotype was seen many times. The rearrangement links TRBV4-1 to TRBJ1-5, with 7 bases that match TRBD1. Trimming took 0 bases from V and 6 from J; bases not matched to a gene: 11. The germline CDR1 and CDR2 sequences are MGHRA and YSYEKL. The CDR3 totals 17 residues. CDR3 sequence: CASSQDPVWQGGQPQHF. The CDR3 nucleotides are TGCGCCAGCAGCCAAGACCCGGTGTGGCAGGGGGGTCAGCCCCAGCATTTT.

This clonotype qualifies as medium-sized (0.01 to 0.1%). This chain joins TRBV20-1 and TRBJ2-7; 9 bases are shared with TRBD2. The germline V gene encodes CDR1 DFQATT and CDR2 SNEGSKA (reference sequence). With 4 bases clipped from V and 3 bases from J, the junction kept 7 bases outside the gene matches. The CDR3 has 14 amino acids. The CDR3 loop reads CSAIQREEGYEQYF. CDR3 in DNA: TGCAGTGCTATCCAGCGGGAGGAAGGCTACGAGCAGTACTTC.

This clonotype was seen ten or more times. The chain employs TRBV20-1 and TRBJ2-1; perhaps TRBD1 as D (6 bases). V dropped 5 bases and J dropped 0 bases, with 11 bases sitting between them. CDR1 is DFQATT, CDR2 SNEGSKA, per germline (reference sequence). The CDR3 runs to 14 residues. CDR3 bases: TGCAGTGCTCAACAGGGACGCTCCTACAATGAGCAGTTCTTC. Encoded protein: CSAQQGRSYNEQFF.

This clonotype appeared many times. The chain uses TRBV5-6 and TRBJ1-5; D unresolved. Germline CDR1 is SGHDT and CDR2 is YYEEEE. Trimming stripped 0 bases from V and 0 bases from J, with 4 bases between. CDR3 length: 14 residues. CDR3 DNA sequence: TGTGCCAGCAGCTTGGGGTATAGCAATCAGCCCCAGCATTTT. Amino acids: CASSLGYSNQPQHF.

In its sample, this clonotype was seen many times. V usage is TRBV20-1 and J usage is TRBJ1-2; D call uncertain. V was shortened by 4 bases and J by 2 bases, with 11 bases between the two germline ends. This CDR3 is 13 amino acids long. The V gene's germline CDR1 is DFQATT and CDR2 SNEGSKA (reference sequence). In DNA, the CDR3 is TGCAGTGCTATCGTCTCGGGGAACTATGGCTACACCTTC. Protein product: CSAIVSGNYGYTF.

This clonotype was detected ten times or more. V usage is TRBV18 and J usage is TRBJ1-3; D ambiguous. Trimming removed 6 bases at V and 0 bases at J, with 9 bases between. Germline CDR1 KGHSH, CDR2 LQKENI. The CDR3 covers 14 residues. This chain's CDR3 is CASSPGISGNTIYF. The CDR3 bases are TGTGCCAGCTCGCCAGGCATCTCTGGAAACACCATATATTTT.

This clonotype showed up many times. The V and J genes are TRBV7-2 and TRBJ2-1, with TRBD2 as a possible D gene (6 bases). With 4 bases removed from V and 8 bases from J, the gap between germline ends came to 18 bases. From germline, CDR1 is SGHTA and CDR2 FQGNSA. There are 15 residues in the CDR3. The CDR3 nucleotides are TGTGCCAGCAGCTGGTTCGGGGGTAGGAACGATGAGCAGTTCTTC. This sequence encodes CASSWFGGRNDEQFF.

This clonotype was recorded at least ten times. The V and J genes are TRBV30 and TRBJ2-3; D remains unclear. CDR1 is GTSNPN and CDR2 is SVGIG in the germline V gene (reference sequence). The CDR3 totals 15 residues. V was pared by 4 bases and J by 0 bases, with 14 bases between. CDR3 residues: CAWTPMDGSTDTQYF. The DNA for the CDR3 is TGTGCCTGGACCCCCATGGACGGGAGCACAGATACGCAGTATTTT.

This clonotype came up many times. V usage is TRBV29-1 and J usage is TRBJ2-7, with TRBD1 as a possible D gene (5 bases). The CDR3 spans 12 residues. V was cut by 4 bases and J by 5 bases, with 12 bases left in between. Germline V CDR1 and CDR2: SQVTM, ANQGSEA. The CDR3 nucleotides read TGCAGCGTTGGTCAGGGCCCCAACGAGCAGTACTTC. Translated: CSVGQGPNEQYF.